This T cell receptor (beta chain) was observed in a study of regulatory T cells in long-lasting Graves disease. To make TCR beta libraries, researchers used iRepertoire HTBI primers and Arm-PCR of CDR3 regions. TCRdb itself ran the multiplex PCR reads through MiXCR, one entry per CDR3 protein. The top ten clones hold about two fifths of a sample with about 320,000 distinct CDR3 sequences, roughly 18% of them seen once. There are 15 residues in the CDR3. J was trimmed by 5 bases and V by 3 bases; bases with no gene match: 10. Germline V lookup: CDR1 DFQATT, CDR2 SNEGSKA (reference sequence). As to this clonotype: Its matching antigen is unknown.

Study-level points and caveats: There were preferences for TRBV28, TRBJ1-2 and TRBJ2-5 in persistent disease. The analysis examined peripheral blood only and excluded thyroid tissue.

Specified time point: newly diagnosed GD, antithyroid drugs for less than 3 months. Following extraction of RNA from PBMCs, that RNA was used to make the TCR library. The authors drew patients from an endocrinology department in Xi'an, China. J is TRBJ2-5 and V is TRBV20-1; 9 nucleotides align to TRBD2. This TCR was recovered from a female donor with Graves disease. The sequencing here drew on peripheral blood mononuclear cells (PBMCs), taken at new diagnosis, from a patient treated with antithyroid drugs. DNA of the CDR3: TGCAGTGCTAGTTCCTTTAGCGGGAGAGGGGAGACCCAGTACTTC. Amino acids: CSASSFSGRGETQYF.